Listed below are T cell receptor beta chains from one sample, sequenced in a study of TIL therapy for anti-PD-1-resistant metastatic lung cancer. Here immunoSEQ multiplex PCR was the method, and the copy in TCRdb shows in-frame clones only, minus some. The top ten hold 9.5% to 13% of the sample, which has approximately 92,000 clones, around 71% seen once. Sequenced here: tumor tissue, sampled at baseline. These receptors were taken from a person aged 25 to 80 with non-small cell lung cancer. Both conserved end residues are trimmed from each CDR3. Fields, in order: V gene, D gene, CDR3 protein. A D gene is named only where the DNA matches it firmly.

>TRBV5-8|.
ASSAGGGGITDTQY
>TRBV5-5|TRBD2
ASSLTTSGNNEQF
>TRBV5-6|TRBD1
ASSFGTGPNEKLF
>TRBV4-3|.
ASSHATDAGRPQY
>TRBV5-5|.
ASSLWGGFNTEAF
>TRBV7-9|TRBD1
ASSMTRDRASEQY
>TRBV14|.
ASSPFGEGVEKLF
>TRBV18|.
ASSPRQRNTGELF
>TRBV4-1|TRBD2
ASSQWGGKSSYNEQF
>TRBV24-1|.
ATSEAPSYNEQF
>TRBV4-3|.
ASSQAEYEKLF
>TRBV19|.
ASSAGLPKEQF
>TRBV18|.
ASSPPWGGGELF
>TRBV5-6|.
ASTQGDLDYEQY
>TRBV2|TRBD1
ASSVGTGGLNEQF
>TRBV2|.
ASSRRGVPNQPQH
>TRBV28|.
ASSWGRLRSQPQH
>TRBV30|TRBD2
APSGRALNEQF
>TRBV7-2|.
ASSLRGEKLF
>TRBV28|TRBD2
ASSLTLLPLRLAGEKETQY
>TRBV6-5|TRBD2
ASSYGSSGVTGELF
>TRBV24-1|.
ATSHGGRTDTQY
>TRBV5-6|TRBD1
ASSSSRDRGRSNQPQH
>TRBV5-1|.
ASSLAPTGGNTIY